This T cell receptor (beta chain) was found in a study of cytomegalovirus exposure and HLA in healthy donors (dated by TCRdb to between 2016 and 2019). Regarding the study in general: According to an earlier analysis of several hundred of the donors, roughly 180 million T cells yielded 95 million to 140 million unique TCR beta sequences and roughly 280 Gb of sequence data. An early release covering roughly 600 HLA-typed donors comprised 250 to 350 gigabases of sequencing data and some 79 million unique TCR sequences. The genetic ancestry cluster associated with self-reported Caucasian donors included about 81% of the approximately 400 genotyped donors. The study aimed to test whether cataloging public T cell receptors could reveal signatures of past pathogen exposure. The T cell repertoires of several hundred subjects were profiled by immunosequencing and related to cytomegalovirus serostatus. Besides the first cohort of around 700 subjects, a separate validation cohort made up of roughly 120 different subjects was used. To predict cytomegalovirus infection status, the study combined high-throughput TCR immunosequencing, statistical association of individual TCRs with disease status, and machine learning. To study patterns of TCR occurrence, a later analysis re-analyzed previously published TCR beta repertoires from hundreds of donors and added high-resolution HLA genotyping. In the later analysis, no new phenotypic data were used to find candidate immune exposures; instead, reliance was placed on TCR beta sequences and their occurrence across donors. In an earlier analysis of 587 of the donors, high-throughput TCR beta sequencing was used to judge whether each TCR beta V gene segment behaved as functional or pseudogenic. Donor age, sex, ethnicity and CMV serostatus were compiled together with the repertoire data. Genome-wide SNP genotypes for about 60% of the roughly 700 donors were used in a later genetic analysis, which treated that subset as a discovery cohort. Every repertoire in the discovery cohort had been generated on one and the same sequencing platform. HLA typing covered class I and class II loci at four-digit resolution. The number of donors typed differed by locus, with about 620-630 for A, B, C, DRB1 and DQB1, 522 for DQA1, 606 for DPA1, and over 400 for DPB1. Because of strong linkage in the cohort, a handful of DR-DQ haplotypes were treated as single units for association and clustering. Among roughly 400 genotyped donors of the cohort, an average of about 240,000 unique TCR beta nucleotide sequences were sequenced per donor, roughly 20% of them non-productive.

Receptor amplification or capture employed the immunoSEQ multiplex PCR assay. The multiplex PCR relied on a mix of 60 forward primers for TCR Vbeta segments and 13 reverse primers for TCR Jbeta segments. Amplification of the CDR3 region of rearranged TCR beta genes was performed with a multiplex PCR assay on genomic DNA. Amplified TCR beta libraries were sequenced as 87-base-pair reads on the Illumina HiSeq System. The study's own analysis went as follows. A later analysis tallied 75 million to 95 million unique TCR beta chains across the 666 repertoires, and approximately 12 million of those chains were shared by two or more donors. A nearest-neighbor algorithm error-corrected the raw reads and collapsed the reads into unique sequences, merging closely related sequences to remove PCR and sequencing errors. Alignment of CDR3 sequences to IMGT reference sequences was used to assign V, D and J gene segments. For a sequence to be retained, a match of at least six nucleotides was required to both a V gene segment and a J gene segment. A rearrangement counted as productive if the CDR3 had no stop codons and remained in frame with V and J, and every other rearrangement counted as non-productive. CDR3 was defined by IMGT convention, running from the second conserved V-encoded cysteine to the conserved J-encoded phenylalanine. The earlier analysis of about 640 of the donors excluded any sequence lacking an unambiguous match to a single V gene segment. An earlier analysis of 587 of the donors called V segments functional above 56.7% productive rearrangements and segregating when the between-donor standard deviation exceeded 5%. A statistical classification framework was built for diagnosing cytomegalovirus status from the catalog of TCR beta chain sequences. V and J gene assignment, in a later analysis, came from comparing TCR nucleotide sequences with IMGT/GENE-DB human TR gene sequences. In a later analysis, CDR3 sequences and most-parsimonious VDJ recombination scenarios were assigned using the TCRdist pipeline. In a later analysis, each TCR beta chain was defined by its CDR3 amino acid sequence together with its V-gene family, and reads without a unique V-gene family were excluded. As a way to deal with suspected cross-contamination and a sequencing artifact, a later analysis dropped over 550 nucleotide sequences that were highly shared and had low generation probability. A later analysis calculated a clonal expansion index for each public chain from normalized within-repertoire ranks of inferred template counts. A later analysis computed generation probabilities with a VDJ recombination model fitted to out-of-frame rearrangements, and checked the results against IGoR. In a later analysis, hypergeometric tests were used to score TCR-TCR, TCR-HLA and TCR-CMV co-occurrence, with a repertoire-size bias correction applied to TCR pairs. To estimate false discovery rates, a later analysis permuted the HLA or CMV assignments 20 times. In a later analysis, co-occurring TCRs were grouped using DBSCAN, and TCRdist sequence similarity was added for clustering within HLA-allele-positive subsets. Co-occurrence clustering excluded repertoires with fewer than 30,000 or more than 120,000 public chains, plus five with anomalous nucleotide sharing. TCRdb re-hosts the immuneACCESS table, in-frame sequences only. Its copies lack some clones; in the studies checked, an unresolved V gene accounts for under half of them, and the cause for the rest is not known. V, J and clone size are those of that table, while D and trimming were read from the DNA. The sample table holds 200,000 to 300,000 clones, of which more than 70% were seen once. About 0.47% of the sample is held by the ten biggest clonotypes.

Study-level results and caveats: Some IMGT-functional V segments, including TRBV6-2 and TRBV6-3, could not be told apart with the 87-base-pair reads, so those segments were excluded. Three of the identified cytomegalovirus-associated TCR beta chains were confirmed in vitro to be specific for cytomegalovirus antigens. Correlated functional status among segregating V segments might be attributable to linkage disequilibrium, but an unknown experimental factor could not be ruled out. The classifier was reported to diagnose cytomegalovirus status with high specificity and sensitivity in both the original cohort and the validation cohort. In a later analysis, the rate of TCR association differed among HLA loci, with DRB1 alleles having the most associated TCRs and HLA-C alleles having the fewest. When HLA alleles, especially DR and DQ, strongly co-occurred, TCR associations were difficult to assign to individual alleles. Sequencing depth was assumed to be roughly uniform across donors in the presence/absence analyses, though that assumption may not hold. A cluster of highly shared sequence variants was judged likely to represent a technical artifact of the sequencing pipeline. Because some donors lacked HLA typing at each locus, the association tests relied only on the typed subset. Most CMV-associated TCR beta chains appeared to be HLA-restricted in a later analysis, and the HLA associations seemed to be driven largely by CMV exposure. A further reported finding was that TCR beta sequences accurately predicted the HLA-A and HLA-B alleles for most subjects in the first cohort. An association between a missense DCLRE1C variant and V-gene and J-gene trimming of TCR beta chains was found in a later genetic analysis and replicated in an independent cohort. Most TCR sequences were seen in very few donors, while some public TCRs were found in many individuals. According to a later analysis, parvovirus B19, influenza, CMV and Epstein-Barr virus appeared linked to several top co-occurrence clusters. The earlier analysis of approximately 540 of the donors excluded around 17 rarely observed V segments, including chromosome 9 orphons, because counts were too low. In a later genetic analysis, fewer N-insertions in productive TCRs were reported among donors in an Asian-associated ancestry cluster than the roughly 700-donor mean. A later analysis found that HLA-associated TCR beta chains were more clonally expanded and had lower generation probabilities than equally common non-associated chains. In an earlier analysis of over 550 of the donors, most TCR beta V segments were observed in productive rearrangements about 87% or about 30% of the time, broadly matching IMGT annotations. The study listed 150 to 200 TCR beta chains as associated with cytomegalovirus. The authors suggested that the approach could potentially be generalized to other disease states and immunological phenotypes. Specific HLA alleles were associated with over 15,000 TCR beta sequences at a false discovery rate of 0.05 in a later analysis. The cohort was sequenced for TCR beta chains only, and without alpha or paired-chain data the features that could be detected were limited. The only immune exposure information available for the cohort was CMV serostatus.

The cohort comprised around 700 healthy bone marrow donors. All cohort members were sampled while nominally healthy, although unrecorded immune exposures were likely present. The donor tested CMV seronegative, placing the donor among the 350 or so seronegative members of the cohort. A peripheral blood sample was provided by each donor, and peripheral blood mononuclear cells were used for TCR beta sequencing. Genomic DNA extraction from the blood cell samples was performed with the Qiagen DNeasy Blood Extraction Kit. This clone was recorded only once. Its binding antigen is unknown. Qualities for individual bases were not recorded, and no much larger clone is one base off. The cysteine opens and the phenylalanine closes a CDR3 of 12 amino acids. Just the 36-base CDR3 DNA is kept, in frame starting at base 1. V has 4 bases trimmed and J has 1 base trimmed; junction bases matching no gene number 1. Taken from the germline V gene (reference sequence), the CDR1 and CDR2 loops are GTSNPN and SVGIG.

The chain is encoded by TRBV30 joined to TRBJ2-7; 7 central nucleotides agree with TRBD1. This clonotype was sampled from a boy between 5 and 17 years old in good health and CMV-seronegative. Material for sequencing was PBMCs. The CDR3 protein sequence reads: CAWNRGSYEQYF. The DNA is as follows: TGTGCCTGGAACAGGGGATCCTACGAGCAGTACTTC. With the rest looked up from the reference TRBV30 and TRBJ2-7 genes rather than sequenced, the full variable domain is SQTIHQWPATLVQPVGSPLSLECTVEGTSNPNLYWYRQAAGRGLQLLFYSVGIGQISSEVPQNLSASRPQDRQFILSSKKLLLSDSGFYLCAWNRGSYEQYFGPGTRLTVT.